This T cell receptor (beta chain) emerged from a study of T cell responses to AZD1222 COVID-19 vaccine. Across the study: Pooling of second doses given at about 4 or about 12 weeks was done.

A note on this clone: As yet, its antigen is unknown.

Profiled with immunoSEQ multiplex PCR; TCRdb holds only in-frame clones, not every one. The sample carries about 97,000 clones, approximately 90% recorded once. The study, taken as a whole, reports: The study found Spike-specific TCR breadth and depth rose after two AZD1222 doses. Donors in the cohort were predominantly white British and more often female, and clonal diversity was possibly underestimated.

The receptor comes from an adult in good health. The sample consisted of peripheral blood, taken on day 0 of AZD1222 vaccination.

In DNA, the CDR3 is TGTGCCAGCAGCAGGGGACTTAGTAACTATGGCTACACCTTC. Amino acids: CASSRGLSNYGYTF. The rearrangement uses TRBV5-4 and TRBJ1-2; possibly TRBD1 for D (5 bases). Germline CDR1 SGHNT, CDR2 YYREEE (reference sequence). The V and J ends lost 4 bases and 1 base respectively, with 11 bases between them. The CDR3 length is 14 residues.